This TCR beta chain originates from a study of metastatic and nonmetastatic thyroid tumors. From the PCR reads, TCRdb re-called clones with MiXCR. The sample holds about 92,000 clones, just under 15% seen once. This clone was seen more than once but under ten times. Ahead of thyroid surgery, no patient had received treatment of any kind. The sequenced material came from blood. This TCR was sampled from a female donor with papillary thyroid cancer or a benign thyroid nodule (not recorded which). Some clones in this sample may be carry-over from other donors' samples.

CDR3 amino acids: CASSPPGTGRIREKLFF. CDR3 bases: TGTGCCAGCAGCCCCCCCGGGACAGGTCGAATAAGGGAAAAACTGTTTTTT. The rearrangement links TRBV6-4 to TRBJ1-4; 8 bases are shared with TRBD1. The CDR3 sequence is 17 residues long. The V gene end was trimmed by 6 bases and the J gene end by 8 bases; junction bases not matched to a gene: 17. CDR1 is MRHNA, CDR2 SNTAGT, per germline.